The next 30 T cell receptor beta chains were all read from a single sample in a study of CD8+ T cells in alopecia areata. Reverse transcribed after extraction, RNA yielded cDNA as the sequencing template. The data were produced by immunoSEQ multiplex PCR, yet TCRdb's version contains in-frame clones alone and is incomplete. The profile shows about 150,000 clones, about 54% of them singletons. The sequencing sample was made of CD4+ T cells sorted from blood. Receptor source: a human donor in good health.

V usage is TRBV27 and J usage is TRBJ2-7; TRBD1 matches 8 bases. J gave up 4 bases and V 3 bases, and 8 bases lay outside the gene matches. Germline loops: CDR1 MNHEY, CDR2 SMNVEV (reference sequence). The CDR3 length is 15 residues. The CDR3 here is CASSFLGQGAYEQYF. The CDR3 DNA reads TGTGCCAGCAGTTTTCTGGGGCAGGGGGCATACGAGCAGTACTTC.

The chain uses TRBV18 and TRBJ2-6; D is unclear. V was shortened by 2 bases and J by 0 bases, with 14 bases between the two germline ends. The CDR3 totals 18 residues. The germline CDR1 and CDR2 sequences are KGHSH and LQKENI. CDR3 amino acids: CASSPFPVRVSGANVLTF. In DNA form, the CDR3 reads TGTGCCAGCTCACCATTCCCAGTTCGGGTCTCTGGGGCCAACGTCCTGACTTTC.

V is TRBV6-6 and J is TRBJ2-4, with no clear D. Germline values: CDR1 MNHNY, CDR2 SVGAGI (reference sequence). CDR3 size: 14 residues. With 8 bases removed from V and 0 bases from J, the gap between germline ends came to 11 bases. In nucleotides, the CDR3 is TGTGCCAGCGAGGCCAGCCTAGCCAAAAACATTCAGTACTTC. Its translation is CASEASLAKNIQYF.

This clone occurred once. The chain links TRBV29-1 to TRBJ1-3; 8 bases are a match to TRBD1. The CDR3 covers 14 residues. V trimming: 5 bases; J trimming: 9 bases; junction bases outside the gene matches: 12. Per the germline V gene, CDR1 is SQVTM and CDR2 is ANQGSEA. This CDR3 reads CSVLPTGAKGTIYF. CDR3 DNA: TGCAGCGTTCTCCCGACAGGGGCGAAAGGCACCATATATTTT.

This clone was detected a few times. The chain is built from TRBV11-1 and TRBJ2-5; no clear D. CDR1 SGHAT and CDR2 FQDESV come from the germline V gene (reference sequence). Trimming took off 7 bases at V and 4 bases at J, with 10 bases between the two ends. The CDR3 spans 12 residues. The CDR3 is CASTARAETQYF. CDR3 coding DNA: TGTGCCAGCACCGCAAGGGCAGAGACCCAGTACTTC.

This clone showed up just a few times. The chain has TRBV6-5 and TRBJ1-1; D may be TRBD1 (6 bases). V lost 6 bases and J lost 1, with 12 bases in between. The CDR3 runs 14 residues. Per germline, CDR1 MNHEY and CDR2 SVGAGI. CDR3 sequence reads: CASSAGTTNTEAFF. The CDR3 nucleotides read TGTGCCAGCAGCGCCGGGACAACGAACACTGAAGCTTTCTTT.

The chain uses TRBV7-2 and TRBJ2-2; TRBD2 matches at 13 bases. V gave up 5 bases and J gave up 9 bases; unmatched junction bases: 6. This CDR3 has 15 amino acids. CDR1 is SGHTA, CDR2 FQGNSA, per germline. The CDR3 region has the DNA TGTGCCAGCAGCCTGGGACTAGCGGGAATAAGGGAGCTGTTTTTT. Residues: CASSLGLAGIRELFF.

The rearrangement links TRBV4-2 to TRBJ2-1; maybe TRBD2 (6 bases). Trimming pared 1 base from V and 0 bases from J, leaving 10 bases between. The CDR3 is 16 amino acids. In germline, CDR1 is LGHNA, CDR2 YNFKEQ. CDR3 sequence: CASSQGEAFSYNEQFF. For the CDR3, the DNA is TGTGCCAGCAGCCAAGGGGAGGCCTTCTCCTACAATGAGCAGTTCTTC.

The chain employs TRBV4-1 and TRBJ2-6, with 7 bases aligning to TRBD1. V dropped 5 bases and J dropped 0; count of bases not matched to a gene: 7. The CDR3 covers 17 residues. Germline assignment: CDR1 MGHRA and CDR2 YSYEKL. For the CDR3, the DNA is TGCGCCAGCAGCATCCGGACAGGCAACTCTGGGGCCAACGTCCTGACTTTC. It codes for CASSIRTGNSGANVLTF.

This chain uses TRBV4-1 with TRBJ2-3; D is ambiguous. The CDR3 runs to 19 residues. Germline V gene lookup returns CDR1 MGHRA and CDR2 YSYEKL. The V end was cut by 0 bases, the J end by 0 bases, with 19 bases between. The CDR3 spells CASSQEPTRTLTSTDTQYF. CDR3 nucleotides: TGCGCCAGCAGCCAAGAGCCCACGAGGACCCTAACTAGCACAGATACGCAGTATTTT.

The J gene is TRBJ2-5, the V gene TRBV28; TRBD2 matches 7 bases. Germline V gene lookup returns CDR1 MDHEN and CDR2 SYDVKM. CDR3 length: 16 amino acids. J gave up 1 base and V 5 bases, and 10 bases lay outside the gene matches. The CDR3 sequence: CASSTPGLKFQETQYF. The CDR3 DNA reads TGTGCCAGCAGTACACCGGGACTAAAGTTCCAAGAGACCCAGTACTTC.

The chain links TRBV4-2 to TRBJ1-1; D may be TRBD1 (6 bases). In germline, CDR1 is LGHNA, CDR2 YNFKEQ. The CDR3 consists of 14 residues. V gave up 2 bases and J gave up 2 bases, with 9 bases separating them. The CDR3 spells CASSQMDSNTEAFF. CDR3 nucleotide sequence: TGTGCCAGCAGCCAAATGGACAGTAACACTGAAGCTTTCTTT.

The gene calls are TRBV5-1 and TRBJ1-2; tentatively, D is TRBD1 (5 bases). Per the germline V gene, CDR1 is SGHRS and CDR2 is YFSETQ. Trimming took 2 bases from V and 6 from J, leaving 11 bases between them. The CDR3 is 13 amino acids. CDR3 sequence (DNA): TGCGCCAGCAGCTTCGGAGGGACGAATGGCTACACCTTC. It translates to CASSFGGTNGYTF.

DNA for the CDR3: TGTGCCTGGAGTGTGTCCCGGACTAGCGGGAGGTCCTACGAGCAGTACTTC. Its protein is CAWSVSRTSGRSYEQYF. The J gene is TRBJ2-7, the V gene TRBV30, with TRBD2 identical over 14 bases. The CDR3 sequence is 17 residues long. Trimming at V came to 0 bases and at J to 1 base, leaving 5 bases not matched to a gene. Germline CDR1 reads GTSNPN; CDR2 reads SVGIG (reference sequence).

This chain connects TRBV7-9 to TRBJ2-3, with TRBD2 matching 9 bases. Losses at the gene ends were 1 base for V and 1 base for J; bases not matched to a gene: 0. CDR3 size: 15 residues. CDR1 is SEHNR, CDR2 FQNEAQ, per germline (reference sequence). Written as DNA, the CDR3 is TGTGCCAGCAGCTTAGGGACTAGCGGCACAGATACGCAGTATTTT. Translating it yields CASSLGTSGTDTQYF.

This clone was found once. V gene TRBV18 combines with J gene TRBJ2-6; no clear D. CDR1 is KGHSH and CDR2 is LQKENI in the germline V gene. V was shortened by 0 bases and J by 0 bases, with 12 bases between the two germline ends. This CDR3 spans 18 amino acids. The chain's CDR3 is CASSPPRGPDSGANVLTF. CDR3 sequence (DNA): TGTGCCAGCTCACCACCACGAGGCCCTGACTCTGGGGCCAACGTCCTGACTTTC. Combining the CDR3 with reference TRBV18 and TRBJ2-6 gives the whole variable domain NAGVMQNPRHLVRRRGQEARLRCSPMKGHSHVYWYRQLPEEGLKFMVYLQKENIIDESGMPKERFSAEFPKEGPSILRIQQVVRGDSAAYFCASSPPRGPDSGANVLTFGAGSRLTVL.

The chain carries TRBV30 and TRBJ2-2; unclear D gene. Looked up from germline, CDR1 is GTSNPN and CDR2 is SVGIG (reference sequence). The length of the CDR3 is 13 residues. The V end was cut by 3 bases, the J end by 6 bases, with 11 bases between. The CDR3 DNA reads as TGTGCCTGGAGGCTAGTTAATCCCGGGGAGCTGTTTTTT. It translates to CAWRLVNPGELFF.

V is TRBV7-2 and J is TRBJ2-1; 7 bases match TRBD1. Germline V gene lookup returns CDR1 SGHTA and CDR2 FQGNSA. Losses at the gene ends were 5 bases for V and 5 bases for J; bases not matched to a gene: 12. The CDR3 is 16 amino acids. The CDR3 here is CASSRLHRDRNNEQFF. The CDR3 DNA follows: TGTGCCAGCAGCCGACTACACCGGGACAGAAACAATGAGCAGTTCTTC.

The J gene is TRBJ2-5, the V gene TRBV7-2; no definite D call. Trimming removed 0 bases from V and 4 bases from J, with 6 bases in between. The CDR3 length is 13 residues. The germline gives CDR1 SGHTA, CDR2 FQGNSA. This CDR3 reads CASSLAPRETQYF. The CDR3 DNA reads as TGTGCCAGCAGCTTAGCTCCCAGAGAGACCCAGTACTTC.

The chain is built from TRBV4-2 and TRBJ2-7; 11 nucleotides match TRBD1. The CDR3 runs to 15 residues. Germline lookup yields CDR1 LGHNA and CDR2 YNFKEQ. Germline trimming cut 2 bases from V and 4 bases from J; bases unmatched to any gene: 4. This CDR3 is CASSQNRDRGYEQYF. CDR3 nucleotides: TGTGCCAGCAGCCAAAACCGGGACAGGGGGTACGAGCAGTACTTC.

V usage is TRBV7-3 and J usage is TRBJ2-3, with 8 bases that match TRBD2. From germline, CDR1 is SGHTA and CDR2 FQGTGA. The ends lost 4 bases at V and 6 bases at J; junction bases unmatched: 9. The CDR3 length is 15 residues. DNA of the CDR3: TGTGCCAGCAGCTCTGGAGCGGGGGCAGGGGATACGCAGTATTTT. Translated, it gives CASSSGAGAGDTQYF.

The chain is built from TRBV6-5 and TRBJ1-2; 9 bases map to TRBD1. CDR1 is MNHEY and CDR2 is SVGAGI in the germline V gene. V dropped 5 bases and J dropped 4; count of bases not matched to a gene: 5. The CDR3 is made up of 14 amino acids. The CDR3 DNA sequence: TGTGCCAGCAGTGGAACGACAGGGGGCTATGGCTACACCTTC. Its protein is CASSGTTGGYGYTF.

This clone is a singleton in its sample. The gene calls are TRBV30 and TRBJ2-4, with D unclear. Germline V gene data show CDR1 as GTSNPN and CDR2 as SVGIG (reference sequence). The CDR3 length is 11 residues. V dropped 1 base and J dropped 2 bases, with 0 bases sitting between them. In nucleotides, the CDR3 is TGTGCCTGGAGTGCCAAAAACATTCAGTACTTC. As protein: CAWSAKNIQYF.

The chain recombines TRBV7-9 with TRBJ2-6, with D perhaps given as TRBD1 or TRBD2 (5 bases each). The V and J ends lost 2 bases and 0 bases respectively, with 14 bases between them. The CDR3 covers 18 residues. Germline V lookup: CDR1 SEHNR, CDR2 FQNEAQ (reference sequence). CDR3 sequence (DNA): TGTGCCAGCAGCTTATTGGGACGGCCAAGCTCTGGGGCCAACGTCCTGACTTTC. It translates to CASSLLGRPSSGANVLTF.

The chain links TRBV30 to TRBJ2-3; 13 nucleotides agree with TRBD2. CDR1 and CDR2 (germline): GTSNPN, SVGIG (reference sequence). The CDR3 runs 13 residues. The CDR3 here is CASGLAGEDTQYF. The CDR3 DNA reads TGTGCGTCAGGACTAGCGGGAGAGGATACGCAGTATTTT.

This clone turned up a few times. The chain links TRBV29-1 to TRBJ2-2; D gene ambiguous. Germline-derived CDR1 and CDR2 are SQVTM and ANQGSEA. V lost 7 bases to trimming and J lost 1 base, with 7 bases between them. The CDR3 has 12 amino acids. CDR3 amino acids: CSAGWNTGELFF. The DNA for the CDR3 is TGCAGCGCTGGGTGGAACACCGGGGAGCTGTTTTTT.

Points on this clone: Other DNA sequences in the same sample also yield this CDR3. The V gene is TRBV15, the J gene TRBJ2-3; D not certain. Germline CDR1 and CDR2: LNHNV and YYDKDF (reference sequence). This CDR3 spans 15 amino acids. Between the trimmed V and J ends, which lost 3 bases and 0 bases, there was a span of 10 bases. CDR3: CATSRDPASTDTQYF. In DNA form, the CDR3 reads TGTGCCACCAGCAGGGACCCAGCAAGCACAGATACGCAGTATTTT. The whole variable domain, remainder taken from reference TRBV15 and TRBJ2-3, is DAMVIQNPRYQVTQFGKPVTLSCSQTLNHNVMYWYQQKSSQAPKLLFHYYDKDFNNEADTPDNFQSRRPNTSFCFLDIRSPGLGDTAMYLCATSRDPASTDTQYFGPGTRLTVL.

This clone was recorded many times. The CDR3 protein is CASSLEARSAEAFF. DNA of the CDR3: TGTGCCAGCAGCTTAGAAGCCCGTAGTGCCGAAGCTTTCTTT. This sequence joins TRBV13 and TRBJ1-1; D uncertain. CDR1 and CDR2 from the germline V gene are PRHDT and FYEKMQ (reference sequence). This CDR3 contains 14 residues. The V gene lost 1 base and the J gene lost 8 bases, with 14 bases spanning the gap.

As for this clone: This specimen includes other DNA sequences encoding the same CDR3. This chain links TRBV6-5 with TRBJ1-2, with 10 positions matching TRBD1. V shed 6 bases, J shed 5 bases, and the junction held 3 bases outside the gene matches. Germline CDR1 is MNHEY and CDR2 is SVGAGI. The CDR3 is 13 residues long. The CDR3 sequence is CASRSDRGYGYTF. The CDR3 DNA reads TGTGCCAGCAGATCGGACAGGGGGTATGGCTACACCTTC.

The chain couples TRBV6-5 to TRBJ1-1, with no clear D. There are 12 residues in the CDR3. CDR1 MNHEY and CDR2 SVGAGI come from the germline V gene. V lost 6 bases and J 1 base, leaving 6 bases between the germline ends. This CDR3 reads CASRERNTEAFF. CDR3 nucleotides: TGTGCCAGCAGGGAGAGGAACACTGAAGCTTTCTTT.